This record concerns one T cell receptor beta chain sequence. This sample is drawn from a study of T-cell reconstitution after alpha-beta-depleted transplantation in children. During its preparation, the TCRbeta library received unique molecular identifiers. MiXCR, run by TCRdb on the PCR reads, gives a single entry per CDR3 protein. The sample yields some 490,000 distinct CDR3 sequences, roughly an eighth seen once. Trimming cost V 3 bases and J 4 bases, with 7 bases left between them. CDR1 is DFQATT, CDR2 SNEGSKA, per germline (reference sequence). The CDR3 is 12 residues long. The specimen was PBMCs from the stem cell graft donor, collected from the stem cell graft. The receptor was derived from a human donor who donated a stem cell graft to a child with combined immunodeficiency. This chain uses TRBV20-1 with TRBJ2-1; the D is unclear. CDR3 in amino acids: CSARLSYNEQFF. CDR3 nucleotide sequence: TGCAGTGCTAGGCTATCTTACAATGAGCAGTTCTTC.